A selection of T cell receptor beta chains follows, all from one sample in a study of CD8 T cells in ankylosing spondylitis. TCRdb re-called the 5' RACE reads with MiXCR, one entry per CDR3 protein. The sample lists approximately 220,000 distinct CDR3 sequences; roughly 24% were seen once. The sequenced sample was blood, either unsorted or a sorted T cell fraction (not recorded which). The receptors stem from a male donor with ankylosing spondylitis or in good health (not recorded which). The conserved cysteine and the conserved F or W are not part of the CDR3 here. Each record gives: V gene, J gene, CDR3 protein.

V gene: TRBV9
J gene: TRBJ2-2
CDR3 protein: ASSEGGTSGELF

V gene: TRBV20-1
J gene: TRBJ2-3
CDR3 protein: SAPPSGRIADTQY

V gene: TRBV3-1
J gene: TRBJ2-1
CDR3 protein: ASSQMKGIRI

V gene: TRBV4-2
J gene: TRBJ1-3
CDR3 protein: ASSQALGQGAGNTIY

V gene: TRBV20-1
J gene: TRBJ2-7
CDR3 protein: SAKKAGGVHEQY

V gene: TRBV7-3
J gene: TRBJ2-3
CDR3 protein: ASSPTGGWTDTQY

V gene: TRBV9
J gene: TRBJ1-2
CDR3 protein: ASSPQVGGILGYT

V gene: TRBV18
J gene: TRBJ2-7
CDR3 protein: ASSPRVGEQY

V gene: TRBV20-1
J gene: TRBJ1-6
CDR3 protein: SARDRGATYNSPLH

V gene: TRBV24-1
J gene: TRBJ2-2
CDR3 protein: ATSDSRPNTGELF

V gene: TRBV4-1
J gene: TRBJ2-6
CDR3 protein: ASSQVGTSGRVGANVLT

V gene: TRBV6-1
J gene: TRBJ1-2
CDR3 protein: ASSIRQGASNYGYT